This T cell receptor beta chain emerged from a study of T cell repertoires in cytomegalovirus infection. About the research overall: HLA-B-restricted CMV epitopes that are well studied were used alongside recently identified HLA-C-restricted ones. Indications came from public TCR beta signatures; they pointed to CMV infection and to a matching HLA type.

About this clonotype: Antigen unknown.

TCRdb re-called the reads through MiXCR, storing one row per CDR3 protein. The table lists 110,000 or so distinct CDR3 sequences, around 30% of them singletons, with around 41% in the top ten. General observations from the study: Dominating the ex vivo response were HLA-C-restricted CMV-specific TCR beta clonotypes. Summed public TCR beta family frequency identified CMV carriers bearing the relevant HLA.

Germline-derived CDR1 and CDR2 are SNHLY and FYNNEI. The CDR3 extends over 15 amino acids. V was pared by 8 bases and J by 1 base, with 15 bases between. The receptor was derived from a human donor in good health (CMV status not recorded). Some clones in this sample may be carry-over from other donors' samples. Sample: CD8+ T cells from cultured PBMCs, taken from culture after CMV antigen stimulation. This chain joins TRBV2 and TRBJ1-5; D perhaps matches TRBD1 (5 bases). CDR3 coding DNA: TGTGCCAGCGAGGGTTCGGGACCAAGCAATCAGCCCCAGCATTTT. Translation: CASEGSGPSNQPQHF.